This TCR beta chain was found in a study of cytomegalovirus exposure and HLA in healthy donors (TCRdb year 2017). With respect to the entire study: According to an earlier analysis of 550 to 700 of the donors, 150 million to 200 million T cells yielded approximately 120 million unique TCR beta sequences and around 300 Gb of sequence data. Rather than using new phenotypic data, the later analysis identified candidate immune exposures from TCR beta sequences and from how often those sequences occurred across donors. Across 300 to 400 genotyped donors of the cohort, an average of roughly 200,000 unique TCR beta nucleotide sequences per donor were sequenced, and roughly 18% of those sequences were non-productive. A later genetic analysis took genome-wide SNP genotypes for about three fifths of the roughly 700 donors and used that subset as a discovery cohort. Every discovery cohort repertoire had been produced on one sequencing platform. Of the roughly 400 genotyped donors, 75% to 85% were placed in the genetic ancestry cluster associated with self-reported Caucasian donors. In addition to the first cohort of 650 to 800 subjects, a separate validation cohort of around 110 different subjects was used. The study used immunosequencing to profile the T cell repertoires of under 700 subjects and linked those repertoires to cytomegalovirus serostatus. High-throughput TCR immunosequencing, statistical association of individual TCRs with disease status, and machine learning were combined to predict cytomegalovirus infection status. An early release that covered about 600 HLA-typed donors contained around 300 gigabases of sequencing data and roughly 84 million unique TCR sequences. Four to six DR-DQ haplotypes were handled as single units for association and clustering, since linkage in the cohort was strong. An earlier analysis of approximately 640 of the donors applied high-throughput TCR beta sequencing to assess whether each TCR beta V gene segment acted as functional or pseudogenic. HLA typing covered class I and class II loci at four-digit resolution. The number of donors typed differed by locus, with roughly 620-630 for A, B, C, DRB1 and DQB1, approximately 500 for DQA1, 600 to 610 for DPA1, and over 400 for DPB1. A later analysis re-analyzed previously published TCR beta repertoires from roughly 690 donors and added high-resolution HLA genotyping to study TCR occurrence patterns. The study aimed to test whether signatures of past pathogen exposure could be identified by cataloging public T cell receptors. Donor age, sex, ethnicity and CMV serostatus were compiled alongside the repertoire data.

Study-level results and caveats: The authors suggested that the approach could potentially be extended to other disease states and immunological phenotypes. A cluster of highly shared sequence variants was judged likely to represent a technical artifact of the sequencing pipeline. In a later analysis, TCR association rates were found to vary across HLA loci, with the most associated TCRs seen for DRB1 alleles and the fewest for HLA-C alleles. According to a later analysis, most CMV-associated TCR beta chains appeared to be HLA-restricted, and the HLA associations seemed to be driven largely by CMV exposure. Because counts were too low, 15 to 20 rarely observed V segments, including chromosome 9 orphons, were left out of the earlier analysis of 587 of the donors. HLA typing was unavailable for some donors at each locus, so association tests used only the typed subset. The classifier was reported to diagnose cytomegalovirus status with high specificity and sensitivity in both the original and validation cohorts. A later analysis associated about 17,000 TCR beta sequences with specific HLA alleles at a false discovery rate of 0.05. Assigning TCR associations to individual alleles was difficult when HLA alleles, especially DR and DQ, strongly co-occurred. Compared with equally common non-associated chains, HLA-associated TCR beta chains in a later analysis were more clonally expanded and had lower generation probabilities. Linkage disequilibrium might explain the correlated functional status among segregating V segments, but an unknown experimental factor could not be ruled out. The 87-base-pair reads could not distinguish some IMGT-functional V segments, including TRBV6-2 and TRBV6-3, so those segments were excluded. Three of the identified cytomegalovirus-associated TCR beta chains were confirmed in vitro to be specific for cytomegalovirus antigens. A further reported finding was that TCR beta sequences accurately predicted the HLA-A and HLA-B alleles for most subjects in the first cohort. In a later genetic analysis, a missense DCLRE1C variant was associated with V-gene and J-gene trimming of TCR beta chains, and the association was replicated in an independent cohort. CMV serostatus was the only immune exposure information available for the cohort. The presence/absence analyses assumed that sequencing depth was roughly uniform across donors, and that assumption may not be true. In the study, around 150 TCR beta chains were listed as associated with cytomegalovirus. Only TCR beta chains were sequenced in this cohort, and the absence of alpha or paired-chain data limited detectable features. In an earlier analysis of fewer than 750 of the donors, most TCR beta V segments were observed in productive rearrangements about 90% or about 30% of the time, broadly matching IMGT annotations. According to a later genetic analysis, donors in an Asian-associated ancestry cluster had fewer N-insertions in productive TCRs than the roughly 670-donor mean. Several of the top co-occurrence clusters appeared to be linked to parvovirus B19, influenza, CMV and Epstein-Barr virus, according to a later analysis. While some public TCRs were present in many individuals, most TCR sequences turned up only very rarely across donors.

The CDR3 covers 13 residues, taking in both the cysteine and the phenylalanine. Kept here is only the CDR3 DNA, which spans 39 bases and is read in frame from base 1. CDR1 and CDR2 were assigned from the germline V gene as MGHRA and YSYEKL. A distance of 6 bases separates the germline ends of V and J, which lose 1 base and 6 bases respectively. In total, roughly 670 healthy bone marrow donors made up the cohort. At the time of sampling, every cohort member was nominally healthy, though immune exposures that went unrecorded were likely present. The donor tested CMV seropositive, placing the donor among the approximately 290 seropositive members of the cohort. Every donor gave a peripheral blood sample, and the peripheral blood mononuclear cells from that sample were used for TCR beta sequencing. The Qiagen DNeasy Blood Extraction Kit was used to extract genomic DNA from the blood cell samples. The method behind the library was the immunoSEQ multiplex PCR assay. A mixture of 60 forward primers for TCR Vbeta segments and 13 reverse primers for TCR Jbeta segments was used in the multiplex PCR. Amplification of the CDR3 region of rearranged TCR beta genes was performed with a multiplex PCR assay on genomic DNA. Amplified TCR beta libraries were sequenced as 87-base-pair reads on the Illumina HiSeq System. Regarding the original processing steps: A later analysis counted tens of millions of unique TCR beta chains across the 670 or so repertoires, and 10 million to 12 million of these chains were shared by at least two donors. A nearest-neighbor algorithm error-corrected the raw reads and collapsed the reads into unique sequences, merging closely related sequences to remove PCR and sequencing errors. CDR3 sequences were aligned to IMGT reference sequences to assign V, D and J gene segments. For a sequence to be retained, a match of at least six nucleotides to both a V gene segment and a J gene segment was required. A rearrangement counted as productive if the CDR3 had no stop codons and remained in frame with V and J, and every other rearrangement counted as non-productive. CDR3 was defined according to IMGT convention as the region running from the second conserved V-encoded cysteine to the conserved J-encoded phenylalanine. In an earlier analysis of around 570 of the donors, sequences lacking an unambiguous match to a single V gene segment were excluded. In an earlier analysis of 587 of the donors, V segments were called functional above 56.7% productive rearrangements and were called segregating when the between-donor standard deviation exceeded 5%. A statistical classification framework was built for diagnosing cytomegalovirus status from the catalog of TCR beta chain sequences. In a later analysis, TCR nucleotide sequences were compared against IMGT/GENE-DB human TR gene sequences so that V and J genes could be assigned. In a later analysis, CDR3 sequences and most-parsimonious VDJ recombination scenarios were assigned using the TCRdist pipeline. In a later analysis, every TCR beta chain was defined by the combination of its CDR3 amino acid sequence and its V-gene family, and reads without a unique V-gene family were dropped. To address suspected cross-contamination and a sequencing artifact, a later analysis removed roughly 640 highly shared, low-generation-probability nucleotide sequences. A later analysis calculated a clonal expansion index for each public chain from normalized within-repertoire ranks of inferred template counts. In a later analysis, generation probabilities were computed with a VDJ recombination model fitted to out-of-frame rearrangements, and the resulting probabilities were checked against IGoR. In a later analysis, TCR-TCR, TCR-HLA and TCR-CMV co-occurrence was scored with hypergeometric tests, and a repertoire-size bias correction was applied to TCR pairs. In a later analysis, false discovery rates were estimated by permuting HLA or CMV assignments 20 times. In a later analysis, co-occurring TCRs were grouped using DBSCAN, with TCRdist sequence similarity added in when clustering inside HLA-allele-positive subsets. For co-occurrence clustering, repertoires with fewer than 30,000 or more than 120,000 public chains were excluded, along with five or six repertoires with anomalous nucleotide sharing. TCRdb obtained this table from immuneACCESS and retained in-frame rearrangements with V and J assigned. These tables miss some clones; where compared with another copy, unresolved V genes account for less than half of the shortfall, and the remainder is unexplained. That table supplies the V and J calls and clone size; D and trimming were determined from the DNA. The sample table lists around 150,000 clones, 77% of them with a count of one. The ten largest clones capture approximately 3.7% of the sample.

Concerning this clone itself: The target of this receptor is not known. Per-base quality was not reported, and no clone a single base away is much larger than it.

The receptor comes from a man younger than 45 in good health and CMV-seropositive. The specimen was PBMCs. The chain joins TRBV4-1 to TRBJ2-2; TRBD2 might be the D gene, on 5 matching bases. The DNA is as follows: TGCGCCAGCAGCCAAGTCGGGGCCGGGGAGCTGTTTTTT. Protein translation: CASSQVGAGELFF.